The clone carrying this TCR beta chain was observed a single time. The target antigen is unknown. These data come from a study of blood T cells in healthy people across ages. Study conclusions and caveats: Compared with aged donors, long-lived donors showed fewer expanded clones, suggesting selection.

Donors gave roughly 10 milliliters of peripheral blood apiece. Next came a second PCR, run for about 6 to 12 cycles, which used a sample-barcoded 5' primer along with a J-beta primer mix. TCRdb analysed the 5' RACE reads with MiXCR anew, one entry per CDR3 protein. The sample holds hundreds of thousands of distinct CDR3 sequences, just over 55% seen once. This CDR3 region has 16 residues. Trimming cost V 4 bases and J 3 bases, with 19 bases left between them. The germline V gene has CDR1 SGHRS and CDR2 YFSETQ. V gene TRBV5-1 combines with J gene TRBJ1-1; D call uncertain. The sequenced material came from blood. This TCR was sampled from a man between 35 and 55 years old in good health. CDR3 residues: CASSQTGKALDTEAFF. DNA of the CDR3: TGCGCCAGCAGCCAGACGGGCAAAGCTTTGGACACTGAAGCTTTCTTT.